This T cell receptor beta chain was sequenced for a study of cytomegalovirus exposure and HLA in healthy donors. The assay was immunoSEQ multiplex PCR, and TCRdb's table has in-frame clones only and misses some. The table has 120,000 to 150,000 clones, 84% seen once. The V gene's germline CDR1 is SGHAT and CDR2 FQNNGV. This CDR3 is built from 15 residues. J gave up 4 bases and V 5 bases, and 6 bases lay outside the gene matches. This clone was seen a handful of times. The V and J genes are TRBV11-2 and TRBJ1-5, with TRBD1 matching over 9 bases. The specimen was PBMCs. The origin of this receptor is a woman in her thirties in good health and CMV-seronegative. The CDR3 here is CASSPTTGGNQPQHF. The CDR3 nucleotides are TGTGCCAGCAGCCCGACGACAGGGGGTAATCAGCCCCAGCATTTT.